This T cell receptor beta chain was observed in a study of T cell repertoires in cytomegalovirus infection. TCRdb independently ran MiXCR on the reads; one entry per CDR3 protein. Of 270,000 or so distinct CDR3 sequences in the sample, about 15% were seen once. The sample holds a few counts of this clonotype. CDR1 is MNHEY and CDR2 is SVGEGT in the germline V gene. J lost 6 bases, V lost 7 bases, and 11 bases had no gene match. This CDR3 has 15 residues. The clonotype was recovered from a human donor in good health (CMV status not recorded). Some clones in this sample may be carry-over from other donors' samples. The V call is TRBV6-2 or TRBV6-3, the J call TRBJ2-2; 7 bases fit TRBD1. Sequenced sample: CD8+ T cells from PBMCs. The CDR3 nucleotides are TGTGCCAGCATCGGAGACAGGGAAAACCCCGGGGAGCTGTTTTTT. Its protein product is CASIGDRENPGELFF.